Sequencing of this T cell receptor beta chain was carried out in a study of OX40 agonist ivuxolimab in advanced cancers. The overall study: An agonistic anti-OX40 (CD134) antibody, ivuxolimab, was used to treat the patients. One patient with hepatocellular carcinoma and two with cutaneous melanoma, three in all, had partial responses.

The assay was immunoSEQ multiplex PCR, and TCRdb's table has in-frame clones only and misses some. The sample has about 78,000 clones, roughly 92% seen once. Excluded were patients having autoimmune disease history or systemic immunosuppression. V lost 7 bases to trimming and J lost 2 bases; unmatched junction nucleotides: 11. Per the germline V gene, CDR1 is MNHEY and CDR2 is SVGAGI. The CDR3 is 15 residues long. The input for sequencing was CD4+ or CD8+ T cells sorted from blood, taken in a trial of the OX40 agonist ivuxolimab. The chain recombines TRBV6-5 with TRBJ2-7, with 7 bases fitting TRBD2. The sequence was obtained from an adult with an advanced solid tumor such as melanoma, head and neck, liver or kidney cancer. CDR3 in DNA: TGTGCCAGCAAGGGCGGGAGTTCTAACACCTACGAGCAGTACTTC. Translated: CASKGGSSNTYEQYF.